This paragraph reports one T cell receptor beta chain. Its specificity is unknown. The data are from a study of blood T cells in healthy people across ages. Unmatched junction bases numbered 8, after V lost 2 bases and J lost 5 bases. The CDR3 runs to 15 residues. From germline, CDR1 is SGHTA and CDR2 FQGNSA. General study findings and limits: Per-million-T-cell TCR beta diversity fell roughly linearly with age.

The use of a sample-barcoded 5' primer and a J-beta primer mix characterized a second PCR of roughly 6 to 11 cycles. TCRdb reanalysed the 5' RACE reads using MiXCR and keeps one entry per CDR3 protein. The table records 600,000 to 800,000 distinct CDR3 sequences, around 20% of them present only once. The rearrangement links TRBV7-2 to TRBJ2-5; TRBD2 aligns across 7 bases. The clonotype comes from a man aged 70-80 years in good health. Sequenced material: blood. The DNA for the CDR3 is TGTGCCAGCAGCTTATGGGGGAGGGAAGGGGAGACCCAGTACTTC. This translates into CASSLWGREGETQYF.